This T cell receptor beta chain was sequenced in a study of radiation and T cells in renal cell carcinoma (TCRdb year 2020). The study in broad terms: TCR beta sequencing covered approximately 50 samples in total, comprising roughly 26 tumors and roughly 27 peripheral blood samples. The final blood draw took place at 4 weeks after radiation, the same time as nephrectomy. Across all 55 or so samples, 4,016,671 unique CDR3 nucleotide sequences, encoding 2.5 million to 3 million unique CDR3 amino acid sequences, were identified.

Summary of the overall study and its limitations: The single-armed trial design could not address effects of radiation dose or scheduling on the TCR repertoire. Blood repertoire dynamics were not followed beyond 4 weeks after treatment. An increase in top tumor clonotypes in blood was observed from baseline to 2 weeks post-radiation, followed by contraction by 4 weeks, which was taken to suggest transient expansion of tumor-resident clones. Because pretreatment tumor biopsies were not available, the study could not determine whether clonotypes were already present within the tumor at baseline.

Per the publication, the time point label means: blood 4 weeks post-SBRT, at nephrectomy. This specimen's treatment or condition label, interpreted: 15 Gy SBRT to primary tumor, nephrectomy 4 weeks later. Samples were obtained from a clinical trial, in which 15 Gy stereotactic body radiation therapy was delivered to primary renal cell carcinomas and nephrectomy was performed 4 weeks later. To follow tumor-enriched clonotypes, serial peripheral blood was collected from radiation-treated patients at baseline and at 2 weeks and 4 weeks after SBRT. All patients had renal cell carcinoma with clear cell pathology. The QIAamp DNA Blood Mini Kit (Qiagen) was used to prepare genomic DNA for TCR sequencing. Samples were included in the analyses only if all quality control checks were passed. TCR beta libraries were generated from genomic DNA with the immunoSEQ kit, following the manufacturer's recommendations. To prepare libraries, a first multiplex PCR with proprietary primers was run, followed by a second PCR that added unique barcodes, and a bead cleanup was done after each round. A kit-provided positive control reaction and a negative control reaction were included in every sample batch. The final libraries were assessed on an Agilent 4200 TapeStation D1000 ScreenTape, pooled by volume, and quantified by qPCR. Sequencing was performed on an Illumina NextSeq500 using a MidOutput 150-cycle cartridge, with 156 Read1 cycles, 15 Index1 cycles, and the kit custom primers. The pooled library was loaded at approximately 1.1 pM with a roughly 20% PhiX control spike-in. In the authors' own workflow: Vendor-processed data were analyzed in R, with a clonotype defined as all T cells sharing the same CDR3 nucleotide sequence. In the clone abundance analyses, frequencies in each sample were normalized to that sample's 10,000 most abundant clones. Public T cell clones, averaging fewer than five per sample, were removed before analysis. A difference in abundance of at least 32-fold between compartments was used to define tumor-enriched and baseline blood-enriched clonotypes. A beta-binomial differential abundance model was used to identify clonotypes that expanded or contracted between blood time points. Tumor-blood repertoire similarity was measured with the Baroni-Urbani and Buser coefficient, and groups were compared using two-tailed Wilcoxon tests in R. TCRdb took this table from immuneACCESS and kept in-frame rearrangements with V and J called. Such tables lack part of the clones; where checked against another copy, unresolved V genes explain under half of the gap, and the rest is unexplained. V and J calls and clone size come straight from that table; D and trimming were deduced from the DNA. In all, the sample holds around 170,000 clones, and 88% of those were seen once. Approximately 10% of the sample rests with the top ten.

Trimming at the junction amounts to 2 bases on V and 2 bases on J, and the germline ends lie 22 bases apart. Per the germline V gene, SGHRS is the CDR1 and YFSETQ is the CDR2. Reading from cysteine to phenylalanine, the CDR3 counts 18 amino acids. Only the CDR3 region is kept as DNA, spanning 54 bases read in frame from base 1. With respect to this clone: Its antigen specificity is not known. Base quality data are lacking; no much larger clone is found one base away.

This material consisted of blood, taken from a patient whose treatment included radiotherapy and nephrectomy. The rearranged segments are TRBV5-1 and TRBJ2-5; the D element might be TRBD1 or TRBD2, as each aligns at 5 bases. The sequence was obtained from a woman between 45 and 65 years old with renal cell carcinoma. The DNA sequence reads TGCGCCAGCAGCTTTCCGATGACCCCGGGGCTACCACAAGAGACCCAGTACTTC. The translation is CASSFPMTPGLPQETQYF.